A selection of T cell receptor beta chains follows, all from one sample in a study of T-cell memory formation after mild COVID-19. TCRdb passed the 5' RACE reads through MiXCR, listing each CDR3 protein once. Counted here are around 400,000 distinct CDR3 sequences, around 24% occurring once; the ten biggest clones make up about 10%. The sample taken for sequencing was PBMCs or a T cell subset sorted from them (not recorded which). These receptors all come from an adult woman who had mild COVID-19 (a few samples of this study predate the infection). Cell type and time point are not known. CDR3s include the opening cysteine and the closing phenylalanine or tryptophan. Fields, in order: J gene, D gene, V gene, clone size, CDR3 protein, CDR3 DNA. A D gene is named only where the DNA matches it firmly. A row's size may be missing; if present it is once, few, many or a size class.

J gene: TRBJ2-7; D gene: NA; V gene: TRBV5-5; clone size: NA; CDR3 protein: CASSLEAGIYEQYF; CDR3 DNA: TGTGCCAGCAGCTTGGAGGCAGGGATCTACGAGCAGTACTTC
J gene: TRBJ1-5; D gene: NA; V gene: TRBV18; clone size: NA; CDR3 protein: CASSPGQKGSQHF; CDR3 DNA: TGTGCCAGCTCACCGGGGCAAAAGGGGTCCCAGCATTTT
J gene: TRBJ1-2; D gene: NA; V gene: TRBV3-1; clone size: once; CDR3 protein: CASSQDLGDNYGYTF; CDR3 DNA: TGTGCCAGCAGCCAAGATCTGGGGGATAACTATGGCTACACCTTC
J gene: TRBJ1-3; D gene: NA; V gene: TRBV12-3/TRBV12-4; clone size: few; CDR3 protein: CASSPGGSSGNTIYF; CDR3 DNA: TGTGCCAGCAGTCCGGGGGGAAGCTCTGGAAACACCATATATTTT
J gene: TRBJ2-7; D gene: TRBD2; V gene: TRBV18; clone size: NA; CDR3 protein: CASSLSGASSSEQYF; CDR3 DNA: TGTGCCAGCTCACTTAGCGGGGCCTCCTCGTCCGAGCAGTACTTC
J gene: TRBJ2-1; D gene: TRBD2; V gene: TRBV6-5; clone size: NA; CDR3 protein: CASSSTRIYSGNEQFF; CDR3 DNA: TGTGCCAGCAGTTCAACTCGGATATATAGCGGGAATGAGCAGTTCTTC
J gene: TRBJ1-6; D gene: NA; V gene: TRBV9; clone size: many; CDR3 protein: CASSVGTANSPLHF; CDR3 DNA: TGTGCCAGCAGCGTAGGGACAGCAAATTCACCCCTCCACTTT
J gene: TRBJ2-3; D gene: TRBD2; V gene: TRBV3-1; clone size: few; CDR3 protein: CASSQVRGGPDTQYF; CDR3 DNA: TGTGCCAGCAGCCAAGTGCGGGGGGGCCCGGATACGCAGTATTTT
J gene: TRBJ2-3; D gene: TRBD2; V gene: TRBV20-1; clone size: once; CDR3 protein: CSAKAGGLEDTQYF; CDR3 DNA: TGCAGTGCTAAAGCGGGGGGGCTGGAAGATACGCAGTATTTT
J gene: TRBJ2-1; D gene: NA; V gene: TRBV4-3; clone size: few; CDR3 protein: CASSGMAYNEQFF; CDR3 DNA: TGCGCCAGCAGCGGAATGGCCTACAATGAGCAGTTCTTC
J gene: TRBJ1-5; D gene: TRBD1; V gene: TRBV12-3/TRBV12-4; clone size: NA; CDR3 protein: CASSSGQGERPQHF; CDR3 DNA: TGTGCCAGCAGTTCCGGACAGGGGGAGAGGCCCCAGCATTTT
J gene: TRBJ2-6; D gene: NA; V gene: TRBV6-6; clone size: NA; CDR3 protein: CAIAGGAGANVLTF; CDR3 DNA: TGTGCCATCGCCGGGGGTGCTGGGGCCAACGTCCTGACTTTC
J gene: TRBJ2-3; D gene: NA; V gene: TRBV20-1; clone size: few; CDR3 protein: CSALKPRGIGEDTQYF; CDR3 DNA: TGCAGTGCTCTGAAGCCTCGGGGCATAGGCGAAGATACGCAGTATTTT
J gene: TRBJ1-6; D gene: NA; V gene: TRBV12-3/TRBV12-4; clone size: few; CDR3 protein: CASSRTVRDSPLHF; CDR3 DNA: TGTGCCAGCAGCCGGACGGTGAGAGATTCACCCCTCCACTTT
J gene: TRBJ2-3; D gene: NA; V gene: TRBV5-8; clone size: NA; CDR3 protein: CASSLARLATDTQYF; CDR3 DNA: TGTGCCAGCAGCTTGGCCCGACTGGCCACAGATACGCAGTATTTT
J gene: TRBJ2-1; D gene: TRBD2; V gene: TRBV7-8; clone size: NA; CDR3 protein: CASSSSVAGASYNEQFF; CDR3 DNA: TGTGCCAGCAGCTCGTCAGTAGCGGGAGCCTCCTACAATGAGCAGTTCTTC
J gene: TRBJ2-1; D gene: TRBD1; V gene: TRBV5-1; clone size: few; CDR3 protein: CASSFQTSGQGLHYEQFF; CDR3 DNA: TGCGCCAGCAGCTTTCAGACTTCGGGACAGGGGTTACATTATGAGCAGTTCTTC
J gene: TRBJ2-1; D gene: NA; V gene: TRBV20-1; clone size: NA; CDR3 protein: CSARVGLVDEQFF; CDR3 DNA: TGCAGTGCTAGGGTCGGGCTAGTGGATGAGCAGTTCTTC
J gene: TRBJ2-1; D gene: TRBD2; V gene: TRBV6-5; clone size: NA; CDR3 protein: CASSYEGLVSYNEQFF; CDR3 DNA: TGTGCCAGCAGTTACGAGGGACTAGTGTCCTACAATGAGCAGTTCTTC
J gene: TRBJ1-2; D gene: NA; V gene: TRBV15; clone size: NA; CDR3 protein: CATSRGKQDYGYTF; CDR3 DNA: TGTGCCACCAGCAGAGGAAAGCAGGACTATGGCTACACCTTC
J gene: TRBJ1-6; D gene: NA; V gene: TRBV9; clone size: NA; CDR3 protein: CASSPRSGGGRGNSTLHF; CDR3 DNA: TGTGCCAGCAGCCCCCGTAGTGGGGGGGGCAGGGGAAATTCAACCCTCCACTTT
J gene: TRBJ2-1; D gene: NA; V gene: TRBV7-9; clone size: NA; CDR3 protein: CASSPNLVEQFF; CDR3 DNA: TGTGCCAGCAGCCCTAACCTTGTTGAGCAGTTCTTC
J gene: TRBJ1-3; D gene: NA; V gene: TRBV14; clone size: few; CDR3 protein: CASSLGTNLSGNTIYF; CDR3 DNA: TGTGCCAGCAGCCTTGGGACAAACCTCTCTGGAAACACCATATATTTT
J gene: TRBJ2-7; D gene: NA; V gene: TRBV7-2; clone size: few; CDR3 protein: CASSTRTDYEQYF; CDR3 DNA: TGTGCCAGCAGCACTCGGACGGACTACGAGCAGTACTTC
J gene: TRBJ1-1; D gene: NA; V gene: TRBV4-1; clone size: NA; CDR3 protein: CASSQDEGMNTEAFF; CDR3 DNA: TGCGCCAGCAGCCAAGATGAGGGGATGAACACTGAAGCTTTCTTT
J gene: TRBJ2-4; D gene: NA; V gene: TRBV11-2; clone size: NA; CDR3 protein: CASSLDRGRVQYF; CDR3 DNA: TGTGCCAGCAGCTTAGACAGGGGAAGGGTTCAGTACTTC
J gene: TRBJ2-7; D gene: TRBD1; V gene: TRBV11-2; clone size: NA; CDR3 protein: CASRYLDRDEQYF; CDR3 DNA: TGTGCCAGCAGATACCTCGACAGGGACGAGCAGTACTTC
J gene: TRBJ2-2; D gene: NA; V gene: TRBV20-1; clone size: few; CDR3 protein: CSARDPEFGELFF; CDR3 DNA: TGCAGTGCTAGAGATCCGGAGTTCGGGGAGCTGTTTTTT
J gene: TRBJ1-3; D gene: NA; V gene: TRBV20-1; clone size: few; CDR3 protein: CSARGTLSGNTIYF; CDR3 DNA: TGCAGTGCTAGAGGGACTCTTTCTGGAAACACCATATATTTT
J gene: TRBJ2-2; D gene: TRBD1; V gene: TRBV11-2; clone size: NA; CDR3 protein: CASSRDRGLYTGELFF; CDR3 DNA: TGTGCCAGCAGCCGGGACAGGGGGCTCTACACCGGGGAGCTGTTTTTT
J gene: TRBJ2-3; D gene: NA; V gene: TRBV7-2; clone size: few; CDR3 protein: CASSYQRASTDTQYF; CDR3 DNA: TGTGCCAGCAGCTACCAGCGGGCGAGCACAGATACGCAGTATTTT
J gene: TRBJ2-5; D gene: NA; V gene: TRBV25-1; clone size: few; CDR3 protein: CASSVHQETQYF; CDR3 DNA: TGTGCCAGCAGTGTACACCAAGAGACCCAGTACTTC
J gene: TRBJ2-3; D gene: TRBD2; V gene: TRBV7-9; clone size: NA; CDR3 protein: CASSLRLAGGPGTDTQYF; CDR3 DNA: TGTGCCAGCAGCCTTCGACTAGCGGGAGGGCCGGGCACAGATACGCAGTATTTT
J gene: TRBJ2-2; D gene: TRBD2; V gene: TRBV5-4; clone size: NA; CDR3 protein: CASSNPSGTSGSIWTGELFF; CDR3 DNA: TGTGCCAGCAGCAACCCGTCCGGGACTAGCGGGAGCATTTGGACCGGGGAGCTGTTTTTT
J gene: TRBJ2-3; D gene: NA; V gene: TRBV7-9; clone size: NA; CDR3 protein: CASSFTIGATDTQYF; CDR3 DNA: TGTGCCAGCAGCTTCACGATCGGGGCAACAGATACGCAGTATTTT
J gene: TRBJ1-3; D gene: NA; V gene: TRBV20-1; clone size: NA; CDR3 protein: CSAGLERGNARNTIYF; CDR3 DNA: TGCAGTGCTGGCCTTGAGAGGGGAAATGCAAGAAACACCATATATTTT
J gene: TRBJ2-5; D gene: NA; V gene: TRBV9; clone size: NA; CDR3 protein: CASSVADLGRSETQYF; CDR3 DNA: TGTGCCAGCAGCGTAGCCGATCTCGGACGATCGGAGACCCAGTACTTC
J gene: TRBJ1-1; D gene: TRBD1; V gene: TRBV4-3; clone size: NA; CDR3 protein: CASSQGQGNGNTEAFF; CDR3 DNA: TGCGCCAGCAGCCAGGGACAGGGCAATGGGAACACTGAAGCTTTCTTT
J gene: TRBJ2-2; D gene: NA; V gene: TRBV19; clone size: NA; CDR3 protein: CATALGTGELFF; CDR3 DNA: TGTGCCACCGCCCTGGGGACCGGGGAGCTGTTTTTT
J gene: TRBJ2-1; D gene: NA; V gene: TRBV9; clone size: NA; CDR3 protein: CASSVGQTLEQFF; CDR3 DNA: TGTGCCAGCAGCGTAGGGCAGACTCTAGAGCAGTTCTTC